A selection of T cell receptor beta chains follows, all from one sample in a study of blood T cell repertoires in COVID-19. Repertoires were generated with immunoSEQ multiplex PCR, while TCRdb's copy carries only in-frame clones and drops some. The table has about 300,000 clones, 70% to 90% seen once. Sequencing was performed on peripheral blood. The receptors come from a woman aged 25 to 45 with COVID-19, enrolled during active disease. Each CDR3 is given with its conserved first and last residue. D genes are given only for firm matches.

V gene,D gene,J gene,CDR3 protein
TRBV4-2,TRBD1,TRBJ1-1,CASSRAQGGFVNTEAFF
TRBV27,.,TRBJ1-2,CASSLNRVYGYTF
TRBV5-1,.,TRBJ1-1,CASSLVPGRNTEAFF
TRBV7-9,.,TRBJ1-6,CASSPREGSYNSPLHF
TRBV6-5,TRBD1,TRBJ1-2,CASRVGVTGGAGYTF
TRBV10-1,.,TRBJ1-2,CASSDTANYGYTF
TRBV2,.,TRBJ1-1,CASSEGAGSAFF
TRBV29-1,TRBD1,TRBJ1-1,CSALGQGLDTEAFF
TRBV2,.,TRBJ1-3,CASSVGRPAGNTIYF
TRBV19,TRBD1,TRBJ1-5,CASSLGQRHQPQHF
TRBV11-2,.,TRBJ2-7,CASSSYPGHRLILEQYF
TRBV18,.,TRBJ2-5,CASSPTQGWGKGTQYF
TRBV2,TRBD2,TRBJ2-5,CASASPSGGGGTQYF
TRBV28,.,TRBJ1-6,CASKRQSGVWSPLHF
TRBV7-9,.,TRBJ1-3,CASSHQTGIRSPSGNTIYF
TRBV19,TRBD1,TRBJ1-2,CASSPGTGDGYTF
TRBV7-2,TRBD1,TRBJ2-1,CASSLAGTANEQFF
TRBV12-5,TRBD1,TRBJ1-1,CASGANRGQGTEAFF
TRBV10-1,.,TRBJ2-1,CASSELEGDEQFF
TRBV27,.,TRBJ2-3,CASSSYTDTQYF
TRBV19,.,TRBJ2-5,CASKDGGPQETQYF
TRBV28,TRBD1,TRBJ2-3,CASSIRDRAKESQYF
TRBV9,TRBD1,TRBJ2-1,CASTTGDRDYNEQFF
TRBV2,TRBD1,TRBJ1-4,CASLAGQGVSEKLFF
TRBV10-3,TRBD2,TRBJ2-5,CAISELIGGETQYF
TRBV2,TRBD2,TRBJ2-3,CASSVSGAPDTQYF
TRBV5-1,.,TRBJ1-1,CASKEGANTEAFF
TRBV18,TRBD1,TRBJ1-5,CASSGFGQGSNQPQHF
TRBV7-8,.,TRBJ1-1,CASTTGTEAFF
TRBV2,.,TRBJ1-2,CASSESGAFGYTF
TRBV11-2,.,TRBJ1-2,CASSLAPQGQIGYTF
TRBV27,.,TRBJ1-1,CASSLSSGSWTEAFF
TRBV30,.,TRBJ1-3,CAWSVGSSGNTIYF
TRBV7-7,TRBD2,TRBJ2-3,CASSPRLAGISTDTQYF
TRBV11-2,.,TRBJ2-1,CASRNPRDSSYNEQFF
TRBV27,TRBD1,TRBJ1-5,CASSFRTGRNQPQHF
TRBV7-2,.,TRBJ1-1,CASSLVQADTEAFF
TRBV4-1,TRBD2,TRBJ2-1,CASSQVQLAGGDEQFF
TRBV30,.,TRBJ1-2,CAWSVQQLYGYTF
TRBV7-2,.,TRBJ1-5,CASSPFDQPQHF
TRBV2,.,TRBJ1-5,CASTRDLNQPQHF
TRBV11-3,TRBD1,TRBJ2-3,CASSRGDREALTDTQYF
TRBV7-8,TRBD1,TRBJ2-7,CASSSGTGFYEQYF
TRBV7-9,TRBD1,TRBJ2-1,CASSSETGGDYEQFF
TRBV11-2,TRBD1,TRBJ1-6,CASSYDRVLRDSPLHF
TRBV7-2,.,TRBJ2-5,CASSFRTLGTETQYF
TRBV2,.,TRBJ2-4,CASKSSPGLAKNIQYF
TRBV19,.,TRBJ1-5,CASSLGGRGGKPQHF
TRBV3-1/TRBV3-2,TRBD2,TRBJ2-7,CASSQDFPGGTYEQYF
TRBV15,.,TRBJ1-2,CATSRDRGSGGYTF
TRBV29-1,.,TRBJ1-6,CSVEECGQGSVESPLHF
TRBV9,TRBD2,TRBJ2-3,CASSGSGTTDTQYF
TRBV5-4,.,TRBJ1-1,CASSTTLNTEAFF
TRBV15,TRBD2,TRBJ2-3,CATSRGGAGGTDTQYF
TRBV27,.,TRBJ2-2,CASSLSGSSGELFF